Below, 13 T cell receptor beta chains from the same sample are listed, as sequenced in a study of shared clonotypes between healthy human individuals. CD45RO negativity and positive selection for CCR7 defined naive CD8 cells, a population that excluded terminally differentiated effector memory CD45RA+ cells. Assay: immunoSEQ multiplex PCR; the TCRdb copy retains only in-frame clones and omits some. Among around 2.1 million clones listed, around 93% were seen once. Sequenced material: naive CD8+ T cells from PBMCs. The receptors here all came from a man younger than 30 in good health. Some clones in this sample may be carry-over from other donors' samples.

The table lists this clone with a few counts. The V gene is TRBV7-9, the J gene TRBJ1-1; no definite D call. The CDR3 spans 11 residues. Trimming removed 5 bases at V and 7 bases at J, with 8 bases between. Germline V CDR1 and CDR2: SEHNR, FQNEAQ (reference sequence). CDR3 residues: CASSPDFEAFF. Here the CDR3 DNA reads TGTGCCAGCAGCCCGGACTTTGAAGCTTTCTTT. Variable domain in full (rest from reference TRBV7-9 and TRBJ1-1): DTGVSQNPRHKITKRGQNVTFRCDPISEHNRLYWYRQTLGQGPEFLTYFQNEAQLEKSRLLSDRFSAERPKGSFSTLEIQRTEQGDSAMYLCASSPDFEAFFGQGTRLTVV.

J is TRBJ1-5 and V is TRBV20-1; no definite D call. CDR1 is DFQATT, CDR2 SNEGSKA, per germline (reference sequence). Trimming removed 6 bases from V and 6 bases from J, with 9 bases in between. The CDR3 runs 11 residues. The CDR3 reads CSAPLGQPQHF. The CDR3 nucleotides are TGCAGTGCCCCTTTGGGTCAGCCCCAGCATTTT.

The count of this clone is one. V usage is TRBV4-1 and J usage is TRBJ1-5, with D perhaps TRBD1 (6 bases). The CDR3 length is 17 residues. The V gene lost 3 bases and the J gene lost 3 bases, with 18 bases spanning the gap. Per germline, CDR1 MGHRA and CDR2 YSYEKL. The chain's CDR3 is CASSHTAPRGVNQPQHF. For the CDR3, the DNA is TGCGCCAGCAGCCATACCGCCCCTAGGGGGGTCAATCAGCCCCAGCATTTT.

V usage is TRBV30 and J usage is TRBJ2-2; 12 bases map to TRBD2. This CDR3 comprises 14 residues. The V and J ends lost 5 bases and 7 bases, in that order; junction bases with no gene match: 5. Germline-derived CDR1 and CDR2 are GTSNPN and SVGIG (reference sequence). CDR3 region: CAWGLAGIYGELFF. The DNA of the CDR3 is TGTGCCTGGGGACTAGCGGGAATTTACGGGGAGCTGTTTTTT.

The J gene is TRBJ1-1, the V gene TRBV11-2; 7 bases are shared with TRBD1. The CDR3 sequence is 16 residues long. With V trimmed by 5 bases and J by 5 bases, 14 bases remained unmatched. The germline CDR1 and CDR2 sequences are SGHAT and FQNNGV. The CDR3 protein is CASSRYSGAGGTEAFF. The CDR3 DNA is TGTGCCAGCAGCCGATATTCGGGGGCAGGGGGAACTGAAGCTTTCTTT.

This clone was seen just once. The chain carries TRBV27 and TRBJ2-3, with 8 bases fitting TRBD2. This CDR3 region has 14 residues. With 5 bases clipped from V and 4 bases from J, the junction kept 5 bases outside the gene matches. CDR1 and CDR2 (germline): MNHEY, SMNVEV (reference sequence). The CDR3 here is CASSTTSVPDTQYF. CDR3 bases: TGTGCCAGCAGTACGACTAGCGTACCAGATACGCAGTATTTT.

V is TRBV5-5 and J is TRBJ1-5, with D hard to call. Trimming pared 4 bases from V and 3 bases from J, leaving 26 bases between. The CDR3 consists of 19 residues. Germline V gene lookup returns CDR1 SGHKS and CDR2 YYEKEE (reference sequence). The CDR3 loop reads CASSPKETPLLDINQPQHF. In nucleotides, the CDR3 is TGTGCCAGCAGCCCAAAAGAAACCCCCTTACTTGACATCAATCAGCCCCAGCATTTT.

The V call is TRBV4-1, the J call TRBJ2-1; 8 bases match TRBD2. Germline V gene data show CDR1 as MGHRA and CDR2 as YSYEKL. After removal of 0 bases from V and 8 bases from J, the junction contained 9 bases not matched to a gene. The CDR3 contains 16 residues. In nucleotides, the CDR3 is TGCGCCAGCAGCCAAGAACGAGCGGGAGTAGTAGATGAGCAGTTCTTC. Protein sequence: CASSQERAGVVDEQFF.

The chain links TRBV29-1 to TRBJ1-1; 10 positions agree with TRBD1. CDR3 length equals 16 residues. Germline CDR1 and CDR2: SQVTM and ANQGSEA. V shed 4 bases and J 4 bases; nucleotides not matched to a gene: 12. For the CDR3, the DNA is TGCAGCGTTGGATCAAGCGCCGGGACAGGGGTCACTGAAGCTTTCTTT. It codes for CSVGSSAGTGVTEAFF. Combining the CDR3 with reference TRBV29-1 and TRBJ1-1 gives the whole variable domain SAVISQKPSRDICQRGTSLTIQCQVDSQVTMMFWYRQQPGQSLTLIATANQGSEATYESGFVIDKFPISRPNLTFSTLTVSNMSPEDSSIYLCSVGSSAGTGVTEAFFGQGTRLTVV.

This clone was counted a few times. This chain connects TRBV30 to TRBJ1-4; D not resolved. The CDR3 extends over 13 amino acids. V lost 2 bases and J 8 bases, leaving 12 bases between the germline ends. Germline lookup yields CDR1 GTSNPN and CDR2 SVGIG (reference sequence). The CDR3 DNA is TGTGCCTGGAGTTTTAATTCTGGGGAAAAACTGTTTTTT. Protein: CAWSFNSGEKLFF.

This chain joins TRBV5-6 and TRBJ2-1; D is unresolved. V was trimmed by 2 bases and J by 7 bases, leaving 13 bases between them. The length of the CDR3 is 14 residues. Looked up from germline, CDR1 is SGHDT and CDR2 is YYEEEE. The CDR3 reads CASSLPMLKNEQFF. CDR3 nucleotides: TGTGCCAGCAGCTTACCGATGTTGAAGAATGAGCAGTTCTTC.

The J gene is TRBJ2-7, the V gene TRBV5-6; D tentatively reads TRBD1 or TRBD2 (5 bases each). This CDR3 contains 13 residues. Germline CDR1 is SGHDT and CDR2 is YYEEEE. The V end lost 7 bases, the J end lost 4 bases, and 15 bases lay between the germline ends. The CDR3 region is CASPGRLDYEQYF. Here the CDR3 DNA reads TGTGCCAGCCCGGGACGCCTAGATTACGAGCAGTACTTC.

The genes are TRBV6-1 and TRBJ2-7, with a weak D call TRBD1 (6 bases). Germline values: CDR1 MNHNS, CDR2 SASEGT. Trimming removed 3 bases from V and 7 bases from J, with 13 bases in between. The CDR3 has 13 residues. The CDR3 region has the DNA TGTGCCAGCAGTGAGGGACATCCATGGGAGCAGTACTTC. This codes for CASSEGHPWEQYF.